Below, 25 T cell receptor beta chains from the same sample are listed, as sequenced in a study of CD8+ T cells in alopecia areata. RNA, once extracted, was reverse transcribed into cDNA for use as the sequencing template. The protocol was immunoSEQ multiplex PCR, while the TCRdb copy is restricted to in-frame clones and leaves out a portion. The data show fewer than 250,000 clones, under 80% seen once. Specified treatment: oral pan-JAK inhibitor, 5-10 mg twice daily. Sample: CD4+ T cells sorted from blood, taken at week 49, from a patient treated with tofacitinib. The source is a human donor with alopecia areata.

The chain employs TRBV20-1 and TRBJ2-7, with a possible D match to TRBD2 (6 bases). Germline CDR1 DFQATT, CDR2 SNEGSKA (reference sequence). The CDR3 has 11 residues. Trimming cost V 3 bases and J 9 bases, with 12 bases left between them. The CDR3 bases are TGCAGTGCTAGCGGGGGAGTTGGGCAGTACTTC. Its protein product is CSASGGVGQYF.

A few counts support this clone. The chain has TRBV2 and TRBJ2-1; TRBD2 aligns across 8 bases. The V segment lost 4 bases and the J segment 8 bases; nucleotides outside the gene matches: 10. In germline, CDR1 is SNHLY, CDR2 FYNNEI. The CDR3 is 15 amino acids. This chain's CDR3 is CASSVGTGGPDEQFF. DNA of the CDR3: TGTGCCAGCAGTGTCGGGACGGGGGGGCCGGATGAGCAGTTCTTC.

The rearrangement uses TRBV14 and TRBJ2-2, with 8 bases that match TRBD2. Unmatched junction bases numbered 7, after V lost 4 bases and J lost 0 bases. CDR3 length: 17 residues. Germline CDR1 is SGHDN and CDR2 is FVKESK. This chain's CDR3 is CASSPGVRGANTGELFF. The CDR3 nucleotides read TGTGCCAGCAGCCCAGGAGTGCGGGGGGCGAACACCGGGGAGCTGTTTTTT. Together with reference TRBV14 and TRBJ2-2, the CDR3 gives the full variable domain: EAGVTQFPSHSVIEKGQTVTLRCDPISGHDNLYWYRRVMGKEIKFLLHFVKESKQDESGMPNNRFLAERTGGTYSTLKVQPAELEDSGVYFCASSPGVRGANTGELFFGEGSRLTVL.

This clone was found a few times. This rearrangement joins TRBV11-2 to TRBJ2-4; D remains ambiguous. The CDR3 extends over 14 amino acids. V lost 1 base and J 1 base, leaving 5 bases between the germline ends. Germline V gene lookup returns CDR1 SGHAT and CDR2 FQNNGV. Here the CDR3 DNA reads TGTGCCAGCAGCTTAGCTGGTGCCAAAAACATTCAGTACTTC. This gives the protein CASSLAGAKNIQYF.

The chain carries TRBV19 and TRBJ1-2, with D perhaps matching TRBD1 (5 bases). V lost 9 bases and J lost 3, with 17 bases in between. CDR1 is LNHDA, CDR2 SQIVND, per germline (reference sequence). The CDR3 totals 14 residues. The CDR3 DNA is TGTGCCAGCCATCCCGCGGGACCTGACTATGGCTACACCTTC. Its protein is CASHPAGPDYGYTF.

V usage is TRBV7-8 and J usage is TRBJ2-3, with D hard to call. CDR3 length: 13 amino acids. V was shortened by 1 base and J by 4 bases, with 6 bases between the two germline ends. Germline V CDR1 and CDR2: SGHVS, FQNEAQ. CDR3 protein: CASSLVSSDTQYF. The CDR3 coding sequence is TGTGCCAGCAGCTTAGTATCCTCAGATACGCAGTATTTT.

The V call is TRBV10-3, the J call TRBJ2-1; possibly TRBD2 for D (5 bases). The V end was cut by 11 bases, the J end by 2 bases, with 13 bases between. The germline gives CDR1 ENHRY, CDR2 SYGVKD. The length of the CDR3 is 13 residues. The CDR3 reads CASADYAYNEQFF. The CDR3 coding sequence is TGTGCCTCTGCCGACTACGCCTACAATGAGCAGTTCTTC.

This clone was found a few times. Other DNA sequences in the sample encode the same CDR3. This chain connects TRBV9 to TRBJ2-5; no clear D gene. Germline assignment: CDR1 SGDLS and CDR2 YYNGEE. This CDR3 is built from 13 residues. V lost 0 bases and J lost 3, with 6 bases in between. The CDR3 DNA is TGTGCCAGCAGCGTAGGAAATGAAGAGACCCAGTACTTC. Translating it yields CASSVGNEETQYF.

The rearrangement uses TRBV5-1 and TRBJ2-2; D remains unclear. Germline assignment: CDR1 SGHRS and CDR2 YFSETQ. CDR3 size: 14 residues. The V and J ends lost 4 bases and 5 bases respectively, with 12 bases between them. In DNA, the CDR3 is TGCGCCAGCAGCACGTACATGGGTACCGGGGAGCTGTTTTTT. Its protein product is CASSTYMGTGELFF.

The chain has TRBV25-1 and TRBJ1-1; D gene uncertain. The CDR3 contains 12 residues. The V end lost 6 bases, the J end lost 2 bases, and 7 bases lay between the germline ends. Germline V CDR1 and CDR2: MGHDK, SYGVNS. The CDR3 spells CASRDPNTEAFF. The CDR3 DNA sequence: TGTGCCAGCAGGGACCCTAACACTGAAGCTTTCTTT.

CDR3 loop: CASSLSPGSNGYTF. The CDR3 DNA reads TGCGCCAGCAGCTTATCGCCGGGTAGTAATGGCTACACCTTC. The chain uses TRBV5-1 and TRBJ1-2; D gene uncertain. Germline values: CDR1 SGHRS, CDR2 YFSETQ. Trimming shortened V by 2 bases and J by 6 bases, and 14 bases separated the two germline ends. The CDR3 consists of 14 residues.

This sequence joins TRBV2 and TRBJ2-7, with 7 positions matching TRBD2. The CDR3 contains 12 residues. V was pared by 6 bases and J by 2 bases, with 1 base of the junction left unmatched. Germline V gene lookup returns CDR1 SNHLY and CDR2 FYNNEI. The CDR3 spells CASRGTTYEQYF. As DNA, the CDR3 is TGTGCCAGCAGGGGGACTACCTACGAGCAGTACTTC.

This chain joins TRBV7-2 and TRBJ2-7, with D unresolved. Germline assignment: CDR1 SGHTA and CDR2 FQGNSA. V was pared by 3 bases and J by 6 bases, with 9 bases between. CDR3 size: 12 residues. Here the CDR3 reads CASSFHGSEQYF. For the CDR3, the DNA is TGTGCCAGCAGCTTTCATGGTTCCGAGCAGTACTTC.

This chain's CDR3 is CASSSRVSPDTQYF. CDR3 nucleotide sequence: TGTGCCAGCAGCTCCCGAGTGTCCCCAGATACGCAGTATTTT. The chain links TRBV7-2 to TRBJ2-3; D is ambiguous. V lost 4 bases and J 4 bases, leaving 12 bases between the germline ends. The CDR3 has 14 residues. The germline V gene encodes CDR1 SGHTA and CDR2 FQGNSA.

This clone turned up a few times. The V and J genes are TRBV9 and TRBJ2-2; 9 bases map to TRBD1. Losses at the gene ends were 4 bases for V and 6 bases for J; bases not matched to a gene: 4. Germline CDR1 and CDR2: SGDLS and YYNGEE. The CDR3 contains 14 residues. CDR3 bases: TGTGCCAGCAGCATTCGACAGGGGGCCGGGGAGCTGTTTTTT. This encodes CASSIRQGAGELFF.

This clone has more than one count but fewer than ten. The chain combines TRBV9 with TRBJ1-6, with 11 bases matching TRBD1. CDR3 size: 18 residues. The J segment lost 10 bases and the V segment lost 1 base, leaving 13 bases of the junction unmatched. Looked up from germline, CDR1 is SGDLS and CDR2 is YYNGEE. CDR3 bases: TGTGCCAGCAGCGTAACCCCTTGGGACAGGGGGTCAAGCTCACCCCTCCACTTT. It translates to CASSVTPWDRGSSSPLHF.

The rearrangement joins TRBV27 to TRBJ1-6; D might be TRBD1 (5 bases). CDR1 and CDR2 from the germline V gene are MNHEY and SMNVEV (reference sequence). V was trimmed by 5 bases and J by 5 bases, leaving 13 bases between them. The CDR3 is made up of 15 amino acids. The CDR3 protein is CASSPPGTNNSPLHF. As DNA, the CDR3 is TGTGCCAGCAGTCCACCAGGGACTAATAATTCACCCCTCCACTTT.

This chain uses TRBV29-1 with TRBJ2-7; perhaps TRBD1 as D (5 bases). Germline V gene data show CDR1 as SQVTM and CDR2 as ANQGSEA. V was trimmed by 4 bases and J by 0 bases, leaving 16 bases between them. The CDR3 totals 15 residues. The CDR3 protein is CSVGPGKVGSYEQYF. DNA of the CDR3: TGCAGCGTTGGCCCAGGGAAGGTGGGCTCCTACGAGCAGTACTTC.

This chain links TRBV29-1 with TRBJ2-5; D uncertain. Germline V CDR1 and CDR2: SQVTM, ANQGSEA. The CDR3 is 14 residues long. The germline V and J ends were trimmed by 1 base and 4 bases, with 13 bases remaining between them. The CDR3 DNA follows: TGCAGCGTTGAAGTCGGGCACACCAGAGAGACCCAGTACTTC. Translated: CSVEVGHTRETQYF.

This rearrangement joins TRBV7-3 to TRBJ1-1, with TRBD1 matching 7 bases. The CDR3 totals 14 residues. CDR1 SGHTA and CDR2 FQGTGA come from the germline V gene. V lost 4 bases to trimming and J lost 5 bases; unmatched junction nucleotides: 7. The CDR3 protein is CASSSAGGLTEAFF. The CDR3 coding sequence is TGTGCCAGCAGCTCAGCAGGGGGTCTAACTGAAGCTTTCTTT. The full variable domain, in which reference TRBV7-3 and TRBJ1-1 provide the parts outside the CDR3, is GAGVSQTPSNKVTEKGKYVELRCDPISGHTALYWYRQSLGQGPEFLIYFQGTGAADDSGLPNDRFFAVRPEGSVSTLKIQRTERGDSAVYLCASSSAGGLTEAFFGQGTRLTVV.

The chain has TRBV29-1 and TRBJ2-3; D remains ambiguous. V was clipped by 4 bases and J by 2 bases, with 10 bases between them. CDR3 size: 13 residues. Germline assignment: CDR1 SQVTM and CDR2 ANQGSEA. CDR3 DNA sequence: TGCAGCGTTGGTCAGCTCCTCACAGATACGCAGTATTTT. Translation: CSVGQLLTDTQYF.

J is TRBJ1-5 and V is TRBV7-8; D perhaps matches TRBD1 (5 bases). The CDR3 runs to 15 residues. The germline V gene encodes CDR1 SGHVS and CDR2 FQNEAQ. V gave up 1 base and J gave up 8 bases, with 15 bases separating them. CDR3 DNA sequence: TGTGCCAGCAGCTTAGTTCAGGGTGGTGGAAAGCCCCAGCATTTT. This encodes CASSLVQGGGKPQHF.

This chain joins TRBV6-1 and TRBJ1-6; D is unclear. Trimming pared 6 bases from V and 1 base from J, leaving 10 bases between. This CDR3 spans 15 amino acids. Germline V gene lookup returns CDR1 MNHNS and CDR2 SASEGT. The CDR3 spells CASRGSGSYNSPLHF. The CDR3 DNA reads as TGTGCCAGCAGGGGTTCTGGGTCCTATAATTCACCCCTCCACTTT.

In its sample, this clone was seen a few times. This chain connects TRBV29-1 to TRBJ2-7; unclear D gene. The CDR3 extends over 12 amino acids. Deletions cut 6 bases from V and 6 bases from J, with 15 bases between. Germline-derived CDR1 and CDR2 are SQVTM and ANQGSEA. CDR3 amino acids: CSVAPQIGEQYF. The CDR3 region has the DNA TGCAGCGTGGCCCCCCAGATCGGCGAGCAGTACTTC.

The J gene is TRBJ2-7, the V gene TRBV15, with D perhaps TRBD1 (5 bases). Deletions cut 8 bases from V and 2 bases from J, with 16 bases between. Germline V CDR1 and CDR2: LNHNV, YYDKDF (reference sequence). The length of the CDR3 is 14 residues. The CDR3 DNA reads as TGTGCCACCGCCCCAAGACAGACACCCTACGAGCAGTACTTC. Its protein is CATAPRQTPYEQYF.